The rows below give T cell receptor beta chains drawn from one sample of a study of blood T cell repertoires in COVID-19. This table comes from immunoSEQ multiplex PCR, and its TCRdb copy is limited to in-frame clones, with some not included. The sample has 30,000 to 45,000 clones, approximately 90% seen once. The sample consisted of peripheral blood. The receptors here all came from a man aged 70 or older with active COVID-19. The CDR3 runs from the conserved cysteine through the conserved F or W. A D gene is named only where the DNA matches it firmly. Size tells how often a clone was seen (once, few, many) or the class of an expanded clone, and some rows leave it out.

-,12,-,TRBJ2-7,TRBV5-4,CASSPLGGWQYF,TGTGCCAGCAGTCCTTTAGGGGGATGGCAGTACTTC
-,13,-,TRBJ2-5,TRBV19,CASSTQGQETQYF,TGTGCCAGTAGTACACAGGGACAAGAGACCCAGTACTTC
-,13,TRBD2,TRBJ2-7,TRBV30,CAWSGTNPYEQYF,TGTGCCTGGAGCGGGACTAACCCTTACGAGCAGTACTTC
-,15,TRBD1,TRBJ1-5,TRBV28,CASSSHDRVYQPQHF,TGTGCCAGCAGTTCACACGACAGGGTATATCAGCCCCAGCATTTT
few,14,-,TRBJ1-5,TRBV9,CASSVAGVFQPQHF,TGTGCCAGCAGCGTAGCGGGAGTGTTCCAGCCCCAGCATTTT
-,15,TRBD2,TRBJ2-7,TRBV6-2/TRBV6-3,CASSSKAGALYEQYF,TGTGCCAGCAGTTCCAAAGCGGGAGCCTTGTACGAGCAGTACTTC
-,15,-,TRBJ1-6,TRBV7-2,CASSLSGGGNSPLHF,TGTGCCAGCAGCTTATCCGGGGGAGGTAATTCACCCCTCCACTTT
-,16,-,TRBJ2-1,TRBV11-2,CASSLWVGSSYNEQFF,TGTGCCAGCAGCTTATGGGTCGGGAGCTCCTACAATGAGCAGTTCTTC
-,15,TRBD1,TRBJ2-7,TRBV19,CASSTRQGTLYEQYF,TGTGCCAGTAGTACCCGACAGGGTACCCTCTACGAGCAGTACTTC
-,13,-,TRBJ2-7,TRBV11-2,CASSPSHGYEQYF,TGTGCCAGCAGCCCAAGCCATGGCTACGAGCAGTACTTC
-,18,TRBD2,TRBJ2-3,TRBV7-9,CASSSGRTSGVGTDTQYF,TGTGCCAGCAGCTCCGGGAGGACTAGCGGGGTGGGGACAGATACGCAGTATTTT
once,13,-,TRBJ2-7,TRBV27,CASSLQATYEQYF,TGTGCCAGCAGTTTACAGGCTACCTACGAGCAGTACTTC
-,15,TRBD1,TRBJ2-3,TRBV7-6,CASSLSGTGGDTQYF,TGTGCCAGCAGCCTCTCGGGGACAGGGGGGGATACGCAGTATTTT
few,13,-,TRBJ1-5,TRBV11-3,CASSFRSNQPQHF,TGTGCCAGCAGCTTTCGTAGCAATCAGCCCCAGCATTTT
once,13,-,TRBJ1-1,TRBV28,CASSLPSTAEAFF,TGTGCCAGCAGTTTGCCTAGCACTGCTGAAGCTTTCTTT
-,13,-,TRBJ1-2,TRBV19,CASSLNGVRGYTF,TGTGCCAGTAGCCTAAACGGGGTGCGTGGCTACACCTTC
-,15,-,TRBJ2-1,TRBV2,CASSEAGQTYNEQFF,TGTGCCAGCAGTGAAGCGGGACAAACCTACAATGAGCAGTTCTTC
hyperexpanded,13,-,TRBJ1-1,TRBV6-5,CASRLQGTTEAFF,TGTGCCAGCAGGCTACAGGGTACAACTGAAGCTTTCTTT
-,14,-,TRBJ2-7,TRBV19,CASSIGPVAYEQYF,TGTGCCAGTAGTATAGGTCCAGTGGCCTACGAGCAGTACTTC
-,15,TRBD2,TRBJ2-7,TRBV28,CASSFGLAGTYEQYF,TGTGCCAGCAGCTTTGGACTAGCGGGAACCTACGAGCAGTACTTC
-,18,-,TRBJ2-7,TRBV19,CASSIERTTGLSSYEQYF,TGTGCCAGTAGTATCGAACGGACGACAGGTCTGAGCTCCTACGAGCAGTACTTC
-,13,-,TRBJ2-7,TRBV18,CASSTERQYEQYF,TGTGCCAGCTCAACCGAGAGACAGTACGAGCAGTACTTC
-,12,-,TRBJ2-7,TRBV28,CASSGGTYEQYF,TGTGCCAGCAGTGGGGGGACCTACGAGCAGTACTTC
-,15,-,TRBJ1-3,TRBV28,CASSKGGGTGNTIYF,TGTGCCAGCAGTAAGGGAGGGGGGACTGGAAACACCATATATTTT
-,15,-,TRBJ2-2,TRBV6-5,CASRGTTPNTGELFF,TGTGCCAGCAGGGGGACAACCCCGAACACCGGGGAGCTGTTTTTT
-,14,-,TRBJ1-1,TRBV6-1,CASSERGGRTEAFF,TGTGCCAGCAGTGAAAGGGGGGGTAGAACTGAAGCTTTCTTT
once,16,TRBD2,TRBJ2-1,TRBV18,CASSRTPGLDYNEQFF,TGTGCCAGCTCACGAACCCCGGGACTAGACTACAATGAGCAGTTCTTC
-,17,TRBD2,TRBJ2-2,TRBV4-3,CASSQVGLAGGVGELFF,TGCGCCAGCAGCCAAGTCGGGCTAGCGGGGGGGGTCGGGGAGCTGTTTTTT
-,13,-,TRBJ1-2,TRBV28,CATLATVLYGYTF,TGTGCCACCTTAGCCACGGTCCTCTATGGCTACACCTTC
-,13,-,TRBJ2-3,TRBV18,CASSPPPGDTQYF,TGTGCCAGCTCACCACCCCCCGGTGATACGCAGTATTTT
-,14,TRBD1,TRBJ1-1,TRBV7-3,CASSLGGQGSEAFF,TGTGCCAGCAGCTTAGGAGGACAGGGGAGTGAGGCTTTCTTT
few,18,TRBD1,TRBJ1-5,TRBV4-2,CASSQDSTGGRSNQPQHF,TGTGCCAGCAGCCAAGATTCTACAGGGGGACGGAGCAATCAGCCCCAGCATTTT
-,16,TRBD1,TRBJ1-2,TRBV4-2,CASSRTDRAVGYGYTF,TGTGCCAGCAGTCGAACTGACAGGGCCGTGGGCTATGGCTACACCTTC
once,18,-,TRBJ2-2,TRBV7-8,CASSGVRRGLQPTGELFF,TGTGCCAGCAGCGGAGTGAGGCGGGGCCTACAACCGACCGGGGAGCTGTTTTTT
once,15,TRBD1,TRBJ2-5,TRBV2,CASKRQGAVIETQYF,TGTGCCAGCAAACGACAGGGGGCAGTGATTGAGACCCAGTACTTC
-,15,TRBD1,TRBJ1-5,TRBV30,CAWSRGTGRNQPQHF,TGTGCCTGGAGTCGGGGGACAGGGCGAAATCAGCCCCAGCATTTT
-,14,-,TRBJ2-1,TRBV9,CASSVGTGGGEQFF,TGTGCCAGCAGCGTAGGGACTGGAGGTGGTGAGCAGTTCTTC
-,16,TRBD2,TRBJ2-1,TRBV5-4,CASSPRTSGYGDEQFF,TGTGCCAGCAGCCCACGGACTAGCGGGTACGGGGATGAGCAGTTCTTC
once,16,TRBD1,TRBJ1-1,TRBV9,CASSVGTGGFNTEAFF,TGTGCCAGCAGCGTAGGGACAGGGGGCTTTAACACTGAAGCTTTCTTT
-,15,TRBD2,TRBJ2-7,TRBV5-5,CASSSTSGSSYEQYF,TGTGCCAGCAGCAGCACTAGCGGGAGCTCCTACGAGCAGTACTTC
-,16,-,TRBJ1-2,TRBV5-4,CASSPLVGAYEYGYTF,TGTGCCAGCAGTCCGTTGGTGGGGGCGTATGAGTATGGCTACACCTTC
-,13,-,TRBJ2-5,TRBV27,CASSDGMGETQYF,TGTGCCAGCAGCGACGGGATGGGGGAGACCCAGTACTTC
-,15,-,TRBJ1-5,TRBV27,CASSLQGTSNQPQHF,TGTGCCAGCAGTTTACAGGGGACCAGCAATCAGCCCCAGCATTTT
-,16,-,TRBJ1-6,TRBV5-5,CASSLDAAGYNSPLHF,TGTGCCAGCAGCTTGGACGCGGCGGGGTATAATTCACCCCTCCACTTT
-,15,-,TRBJ2-7,TRBV5-8,CASSLHRVLSYEQYF,TGTGCCAGCAGCCTCCACAGGGTACTCTCCTACGAGCAGTACTTC
-,12,TRBD1,TRBJ1-1,TRBV28,CATVTGWTEAFF,TGTGCCACCGTGACAGGGTGGACTGAAGCTTTCTTT